Listed here is a single TCR beta chain. The antigen is not known. The germline V and J ends were trimmed by 8 bases and 7 bases, with 17 bases remaining between them. The CDR3 runs to 13 residues. The data stem from a study of regulatory T cells in long-lasting Graves disease. Findings and caveats of the study: The study examined only peripheral blood, not thyroid tissue. Favored gene segments in persistent disease were TRBV28, TRBJ1-2 and TRBJ2-5.

Time point reported: newly diagnosed GD, antithyroid drugs for less than 3 months. Construction of the TCR library relied on RNA isolated from PBMCs. Patients came through an endocrinology department, and that department was in Xi'an, China. Arm-PCR of CDR3 regions and iRepertoire HTBI primers were the basis on which TCR beta libraries were built. Using its own MiXCR run on the multiplex PCR reads, TCRdb lists one record per CDR3 protein. The sample lists 500,000 or so distinct CDR3 sequences, 15% to 20% seen once, with around 25% in the top ten. The same sample was also used in a study of T cells in Graves' hyperthyroidism and ophthalmopathy.

The chain employs TRBV12-3 or TRBV12-4 and TRBJ1-2; D not certain. Sample: peripheral blood mononuclear cells (PBMCs), taken at new diagnosis, from a patient treated with antithyroid drugs. The origin of this receptor is a woman aged 40-65 years with Graves disease. The CDR3 is CASCLGLRSGYTF. CDR3 sequence (DNA): TGTGCCAGCTGTCTAGGACTGCGAAGTGGCTACACCTTC.